The 21 T cell receptor beta chains below all came from one sample that was sequenced in a study of blood T cells in healthy people across ages. With a J-beta primer mix and a sample-barcoded 5' primer, a second PCR ran 7 to 11 cycles. TCRdb re-derived calls from the 5' RACE reads in MiXCR, one entry per CDR3 protein. In the table there are over a million distinct CDR3 sequences, roughly 43% of which are singletons. Sequencing was carried out using blood. The source is a woman aged 18-29 years in good health.

V and J are TRBV15 and TRBJ2-3, with D perhaps matching TRBD1 (6 bases). CDR1 LNHNV and CDR2 YYDKDF come from the germline V gene (reference sequence). CDR3 length: 15 amino acids. The V end lost 0 bases, the J end lost 8 bases, and 15 bases lay between the germline ends. The CDR3 coding sequence is TGTGCCACCAGCAGAGAGCCAGGGGAACGGGGTACGCAGTATTTT. Protein sequence: CATSREPGERGTQYF.

This chain joins TRBV20-1 and TRBJ2-7, with D possibly TRBD2 on 5 matching bases. Germline V gene data show CDR1 as DFQATT and CDR2 as SNEGSKA (reference sequence). CDR3 length: 15 residues. V was cut by 1 base and J by 1 base, with 14 bases left in between. CDR3 sequence: CSARGRAQNSYEQYF. CDR3 bases: TGCAGTGCTAGAGGGCGGGCTCAGAATTCCTACGAGCAGTACTTC.

Note on this clonotype: Being one base from a much bigger clone, this may be a read error. The V call is TRBV6-5, the J call TRBJ2-1; TRBD1 might be the D (5 bases). V gave up 2 bases and J gave up 6 bases, with 8 bases separating them. CDR1 is MNHEY, CDR2 SVGAGI, per germline. This CDR3 has 13 amino acids. The DNA of the CDR3 is TGTGCCAGCAGTTACGACAGATGCAATGAGCAGTTCTTC. Its translation: CASSYDRCNEQFF.

This clonotype was seen a handful of times. The rearrangement links TRBV6-2 or TRBV6-3 to TRBJ1-1; TRBD1 might be the D (5 bases). The V gene's germline CDR1 is MNHEY and CDR2 SVGEGT. The length of the CDR3 is 15 residues. Trimming removed 7 bases at V and 0 bases at J, with 15 bases between. CDR3 in DNA: TGTGCCAGCACCCCGACCGGACACTTGAACACTGAAGCTTTCTTT. Translating it yields CASTPTGHLNTEAFF.

This clonotype was found a few times. V and J are TRBV2 and TRBJ2-3; 7 positions match TRBD1. The CDR3 is 15 residues long. V shed 2 bases, J shed 0 bases, and the junction held 2 bases outside the gene matches. CDR1 is SNHLY, CDR2 FYNNEI, per germline. CDR3 sequence: CASSEQGQSTDTQYF. The CDR3 DNA is TGTGCCAGCAGTGAACAGGGACAGAGCACAGATACGCAGTATTTT.

This clonotype was seen a few times. CDR3 sequence (DNA): TGTGCCAGCAGTTACAGCGGGACACCTTACTCTGGAAACACCATATATTTT. Translating it yields CASSYSGTPYSGNTIYF. The chain links TRBV6-2 or TRBV6-3 to TRBJ1-3, with D possibly being TRBD1 (6 bases). Trimming removed 2 bases at V and 0 bases at J, with 14 bases between. The CDR3 covers 17 residues. CDR1 MNHEY and CDR2 SVGEGT come from the germline V gene.

This clonotype has a handful of counts. The genes are TRBV4-1 and TRBJ1-5; a possible D gene is TRBD1 (6 bases). Between the trimmed V and J ends, which lost 4 bases and 4 bases, there was a span of 17 bases. There are 16 residues in the CDR3. CDR1 and CDR2 (germline): MGHRA, YSYEKL. Here the CDR3 DNA reads TGCGCCAGCAGCCCGGGACACGGCGAGGGAAATCAGCCCCAGCATTTT. Its protein is CASSPGHGEGNQPQHF.

The V call is TRBV20-1, the J call TRBJ1-5; 7 bases match TRBD1. The V and J ends lost 6 bases and 1 base, in that order; junction bases with no gene match: 6. This CDR3 has 14 amino acids. From germline, CDR1 is DFQATT and CDR2 SNEGSKA (reference sequence). The CDR3 loop is CSAGHRGSNQPQHF. The DNA of the CDR3 is TGCAGTGCGGGCCACAGGGGAAGCAATCAGCCCCAGCATTTT.

This chain joins TRBV11-3 and TRBJ2-1; TRBD1 is a possible D gene (5 bases). The J call may be incorrect, as the DNA end agrees better with TRBJ2-7. Germline loops: CDR1 SGHNT, CDR2 YENEEA. This CDR3 comprises 16 residues. CDR3 in DNA: TGTGCCAGCAGCCAACAGGACATTTACTCCTACAATGAGCAGTACTTC. It codes for CASSQQDIYSYNEQYF.

This clonotype was counted a few times. V usage is TRBV7-2 and J usage is TRBJ2-3, with unresolved D. Germline lookup yields CDR1 SGHTA and CDR2 FQGNSA. Trimming took 5 bases from V and 0 from J, leaving 12 bases between them. The CDR3 sequence is 15 residues long. The CDR3 bases are TGTGCCAGCAGCCAACAGAGAGGAAGCACAGATACGCAGTATTTT. This translates into CASSQQRGSTDTQYF.

The chain combines TRBV4-1 with TRBJ2-5; D remains unclear. Germline V CDR1 and CDR2: MGHRA, YSYEKL. The CDR3 is made up of 14 amino acids. Trimming cost V 1 base and J 11 bases, with 17 bases left between them. This CDR3 reads CASSQGIPGNEQYF. CDR3 DNA sequence: TGCGCCAGCAGCCAAGGAATCCCCGGCAATGAGCAGTACTTC.

V gene TRBV7-2 combines with J gene TRBJ2-3; TRBD2 matches at 12 bases. From germline, CDR1 is SGHTA and CDR2 FQGNSA. The CDR3 has 16 residues. Trimming removed 5 bases from V and 7 bases from J; junction bases left unmatched: 10. The DNA of the CDR3 is TGTGCCAGCAGCCCTCAACTAGCGGGGGGTCCCAATACGCAGTATTTT. Protein product: CASSPQLAGGPNTQYF.

This clonotype was counted between two and nine times. V gene TRBV20-1 combines with J gene TRBJ2-7; D is unresolved. CDR1 DFQATT and CDR2 SNEGSKA come from the germline V gene (reference sequence). V dropped 3 bases and J dropped 2 bases, with 8 bases sitting between them. This CDR3 has 12 residues. The CDR3 DNA reads as TGCAGTGCTAGTGAGTCGACCTACGAGCAGTACTTC. Its translation is CSASESTYEQYF.

CDR3 residues: CASSQDGSGGAYNEQFF. The CDR3, as DNA: TGCGCCAGCAGCCAAGATGGGAGCGGGGGGGCATACAATGAGCAGTTCTTC. The chain is built from TRBV4-1 and TRBJ2-1; 10 bases map to TRBD2. Per germline, CDR1 MGHRA and CDR2 YSYEKL. This CDR3 is built from 17 residues. The trim removed 0 bases at V and 4 bases at J, leaving 6 bases unmatched.

This clonotype was found once. The J gene is TRBJ1-2, the V gene TRBV20-1; the D is unclear. Trimming cost V 2 bases and J 4 bases, with 8 bases left between them. Germline V gives CDR1 DFQATT, CDR2 SNEGSKA (reference sequence). The CDR3 consists of 12 residues. The CDR3 coding sequence is TGCAGTGCTAGATTGCCCCTCTATGGCTACACCTTC. Protein product: CSARLPLYGYTF.

For this clonotype: Its ends do not fully match the called genes, so a read error is possible. The CDR3 DNA is TGTGCCAGCAGCGGGACCGGGGCCGGGGATACGCGGTATTTT. Its translation is CASSGTGAGDTRYF. The chain joins TRBV7-9 to TRBJ2-3, with D tentatively TRBD1 or TRBD2 (5 bases each). The germline V gene encodes CDR1 SEHNR and CDR2 FQNEAQ (reference sequence). The CDR3 length is 14 residues.

The J gene is TRBJ1-4, the V gene TRBV5-1, with D possibly matching TRBD1 (6 bases). This CDR3 comprises 15 residues. Between the trimmed V and J ends, which lost 4 bases and 8 bases, there was a span of 18 bases. Germline lookup yields CDR1 SGHRS and CDR2 YFSETQ. The CDR3 nucleotides read TGCGCCAGCAGCACGATTCGGGGGCCGGACGAAAAACTGTTTTTT. Protein product: CASSTIRGPDEKLFF.

This chain links TRBV28 with TRBJ2-7; 8 positions agree with TRBD2. This CDR3 has 15 residues. The germline gives CDR1 MDHEN, CDR2 SYDVKM. Trimming removed 5 bases from V and 2 bases from J; junction bases left unmatched: 8. CDR3 in amino acids: CASSIPGLGTYEQYF. Written as DNA, the CDR3 is TGTGCCAGCAGTATACCGGGACTAGGGACCTACGAGCAGTACTTC. Combining the CDR3 with reference TRBV28 and TRBJ2-7 gives the whole variable domain DVKVTQSSRYLVKRTGEKVFLECVQDMDHENMFWYRQDPGLGLRLIYFSYDVKMKEKGDIPEGYSVSREKKERFSLILESASTNQTSMYLCASSIPGLGTYEQYFGPGTRLTVT.

The sample holds a few counts of this clonotype. V and J are TRBV6-2 or TRBV6-3 and TRBJ2-1, with 8 bases aligning to TRBD2. Trimming removed 11 bases from V and 6 bases from J; junction bases left unmatched: 9. Germline V CDR1 and CDR2: MNHEY, SVGEGT. This CDR3 spans 13 amino acids. The CDR3 region has the DNA TGTGCCGGCTTTGGGACTAGAGTCAATGAGCAGTTCTTC. As protein: CAGFGTRVNEQFF.

This clonotype has more than one count but fewer than ten. V gene TRBV7-9 combines with J gene TRBJ2-1, with D tentatively TRBD2 (6 bases). In germline, CDR1 is SEHNR, CDR2 FQNEAQ (reference sequence). This CDR3 has 16 amino acids. V shed 5 bases and J shed 6 bases, with 20 bases lying between them. The CDR3 bases are TGTGCCAGCAGCCCCATGGGACTTCCGACCCGCAATGAGCAGTTCTTC. As protein: CASSPMGLPTRNEQFF.

The rearrangement links TRBV2 to TRBJ2-5; TRBD1 matches at 8 bases. Germline V gene sequence: CDR1 SNHLY, CDR2 FYNNEI. The length of the CDR3 is 16 residues. V shed 6 bases and J 5 bases; nucleotides not matched to a gene: 14. The CDR3 region has the DNA TGTGCCAGCAGCGCTGGGACAGGAGGTAGCAAGGAGACCCAGTACTTC. This sequence encodes CASSAGTGGSKETQYF.